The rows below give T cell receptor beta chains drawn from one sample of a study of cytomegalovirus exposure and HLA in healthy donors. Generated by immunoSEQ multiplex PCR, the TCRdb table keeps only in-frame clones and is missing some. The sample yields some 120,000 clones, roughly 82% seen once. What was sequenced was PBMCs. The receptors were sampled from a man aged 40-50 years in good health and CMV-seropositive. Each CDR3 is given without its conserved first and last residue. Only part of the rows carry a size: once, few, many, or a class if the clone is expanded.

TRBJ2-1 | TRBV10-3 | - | AISYRGRNEQF
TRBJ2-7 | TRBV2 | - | ATTRGGSYEQY
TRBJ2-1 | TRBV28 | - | ASSLWGTSGGYNEQF
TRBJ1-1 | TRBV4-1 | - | ASSQDRYRGNTEAF
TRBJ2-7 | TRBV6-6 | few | ASSYDSWGEQY
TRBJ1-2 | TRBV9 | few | ASSPESSRGYGYT
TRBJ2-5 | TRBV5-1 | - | ASSKGETQY
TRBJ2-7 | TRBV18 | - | ASSPPSLAGPLEQY
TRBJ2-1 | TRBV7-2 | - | ASSLESGVGYNEQF
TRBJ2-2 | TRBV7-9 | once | ASSSNRGLAANTGELF
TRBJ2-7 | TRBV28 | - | ASGSQNTYEQY
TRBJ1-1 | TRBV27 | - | ASRNREGTEAF
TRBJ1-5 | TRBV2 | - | APKGGTGNQPQH